Following are 14 T cell receptor beta chains from one sample sequenced in a study of cytomegalovirus exposure and HLA in healthy donors. The PCR made use of 60 Vbeta and 13 Jbeta primers. The method was immunoSEQ multiplex PCR; TCRdb's version includes in-frame clones alone and lacks a portion of them. Among some 200,000 clones listed, 80% to 85% were seen once. Sequenced input: PBMCs. All receptors come from a boy between 2 and 15 years old in good health and CMV-seronegative.

The V call is TRBV7-9, the J call TRBJ1-1; 7 nucleotides agree with TRBD1. From germline, CDR1 is SEHNR and CDR2 FQNEAQ (reference sequence). J lost 9 bases, V lost 3 bases, and 7 bases had no gene match. This CDR3 has 13 residues. As DNA, the CDR3 is TGTGCCAGCAGCTTTAGGCAGGGGGGAAAAGCTTTCTTT. Protein sequence: CASSFRQGGKAFF.

This chain uses TRBV6-5 with TRBJ2-7; D might be TRBD1 (5 bases). Trimming left V 6 bases short and J 4 bases short, with 13 bases between. CDR3 length: 13 amino acids. CDR1 and CDR2 (germline): MNHEY, SVGAGI. CDR3 residues: CASRTRERYEQYF. In DNA form, the CDR3 reads TGTGCCAGCAGAACCAGGGAAAGGTACGAGCAGTACTTC.

The rearrangement joins TRBV30 to TRBJ2-5; 15 bases align to TRBD2. Germline CDR1 and CDR2: GTSNPN and SVGIG (reference sequence). V dropped 3 bases and J dropped 4; count of bases not matched to a gene: 9. CDR3 length: 17 residues. In DNA form, the CDR3 reads TGTGCCTGGAGGAAAGTGGGGGGACTAGCGGGAGGAGAGACCCAGTACTTC. Translation gives CAWRKVGGLAGGETQYF.

Here the CDR3 DNA reads TGCGCCAGCAGCCAAGAAGGGCCGGGAGGTGAAGCTTTCTTT. This sequence encodes CASSQEGPGGEAFF. J is TRBJ1-1 and V is TRBV4-1; no firm D call. V lost 0 bases, J lost 7 bases, and 12 bases lay in between. Germline CDR1 MGHRA, CDR2 YSYEKL. CDR3 size: 14 residues.

The V and J genes are TRBV9 and TRBJ1-2, with 7 nucleotides matching TRBD1. The trim removed 0 bases at V and 4 bases at J, leaving 6 bases unmatched. CDR1 and CDR2 from the germline V gene are SGDLS and YYNGEE. The CDR3 spans 15 residues. The CDR3 DNA is TGTGCCAGCAGCGTAGGCACAGGGGCAAGCTATGGCTACACCTTC. The encoded protein is CASSVGTGASYGYTF. Full variable domain (remainder filled in from reference TRBV9 and TRBJ1-2): DSGVTQTPKHLITATGQRVTLRCSPRSGDLSVYWYQQSLDQGLQFLIQYYNGEERAKGNILERFSAQQFPDLHSELNLSSLELGDSALYFCASSVGTGASYGYTFGSGTRLTVV.

The chain combines TRBV5-1 with TRBJ2-1; possible D gene TRBD1, 6 bases. The CDR3 sequence is 13 residues long. Germline CDR1 and CDR2: SGHRS and YFSETQ. Trimming cost V 0 bases and J 8 bases, with 9 bases left between them. As DNA, the CDR3 is TGCGCCAGCAGCTTGGACAGGGTATATGAGCAGTTCTTC. It yields the protein CASSLDRVYEQFF.

This clone was detected only a few times. The chain joins TRBV6-1 to TRBJ2-2; a weak D match, TRBD1 (5 bases). The germline V gene has CDR1 MNHNS and CDR2 SASEGT. This CDR3 has 15 amino acids. Trimming stripped 0 bases from V and 4 bases from J, with 9 bases between. CDR3 in amino acids: CASSEAAGFTGELFF. CDR3 DNA: TGTGCCAGCAGTGAAGCTGCAGGGTTCACCGGGGAGCTGTTTTTT.

The V call is TRBV5-6, the J call TRBJ1-5, with D tentatively TRBD1 (6 bases). CDR1 is SGHDT and CDR2 is YYEEEE in the germline V gene. The V end lost 2 bases, the J end lost 3 bases, and 9 bases lay between the germline ends. The CDR3 consists of 14 residues. The CDR3 DNA sequence: TGTGCCAGCAGCTTACAGGGCCCCAATCAGCCCCAGCATTTT. As protein: CASSLQGPNQPQHF.

The CDR3 region has the DNA TGCAGCGTTGCGGAGGGCTACACCTTC. Translating gives CSVAEGYTF. V and J are TRBV29-1 and TRBJ1-2; D call uncertain. Germline CDR1 is SQVTM and CDR2 is ANQGSEA. This CDR3 comprises 9 residues. V dropped 4 bases and J dropped 8 bases, with 5 bases sitting between them.

The CDR3 here is CASSLAGRTDTQYF. The CDR3 nucleotides are TGTGCCAGCAGCTTAGCCGGTAGAACAGATACGCAGTATTTT. The chain has TRBV7-2 and TRBJ2-3; D ambiguous. V gave up 0 bases and J gave up 3 bases, with 7 bases separating them. The CDR3 spans 14 residues. Looked up from germline, CDR1 is SGHTA and CDR2 is FQGNSA.

This sequence joins TRBV30 and TRBJ2-5, with TRBD2 matching over 9 bases. Trimming at V came to 2 bases and at J to 1 base, leaving 5 bases not matched to a gene. The CDR3 has 15 residues. Germline CDR1 and CDR2: GTSNPN and SVGIG (reference sequence). CDR3 residues: CAWSQSGGTQETQYF. CDR3 coding DNA: TGTGCCTGGAGTCAGAGCGGGGGGACCCAAGAGACCCAGTACTTC.

The chain carries TRBV6-6 and TRBJ2-3, with 7 bases fitting TRBD1. The germline V gene encodes CDR1 MNHNY and CDR2 SVGAGI (reference sequence). This CDR3 is built from 15 residues. Trimming at V came to 2 bases and at J to 6 bases, leaving 8 bases not matched to a gene. The CDR3 loop reads CASSYGGQLGDTQYF. The CDR3 DNA is TGTGCCAGCAGTTACGGGGGACAGTTGGGGGATACGCAGTATTTT.

J is TRBJ1-1 and V is TRBV6-6; D unclear. CDR3 size: 15 residues. CDR1 is MNHNY, CDR2 SVGAGI, per germline (reference sequence). Trimming left V 0 bases short and J 6 bases short, with 14 bases between. CDR3 sequence reads: CASSYSAGSPPEAFF. CDR3 bases: TGTGCCAGCAGTTACTCGGCAGGCTCTCCCCCTGAAGCTTTCTTT.

J is TRBJ1-1 and V is TRBV29-1; D gene ambiguous. Per the germline V gene, CDR1 is SQVTM and CDR2 is ANQGSEA. The CDR3 is 12 amino acids. The V end was cut by 1 base, the J end by 7 bases, with 10 bases between. The CDR3 coding sequence is TGCAGCGTTGAAGGAACGACACGTGAAGCTTTCTTT. Its translation is CSVEGTTREAFF.